This T cell receptor beta chain was retrieved from a study of T cell responses to AZD1222 COVID-19 vaccine. Notes on the study in general: Just six AZD1222 recipients tested seropositive at baseline.

With regard to this clone: What it recognizes is unknown.

Data came from immunoSEQ multiplex PCR; TCRdb stores just in-frame clones and leaves some out. Among roughly 110,000 clones listed, roughly 89% were seen once. The CDR3 has 15 residues. Germline V gene data show CDR1 as SEHNR and CDR2 as FQNEAQ (reference sequence). Trimming cost V 5 bases and J 3 bases, with 17 bases left between them. The sequences come from peripheral blood, collected on day 0 of AZD1222 vaccination. V gene TRBV7-9 combines with J gene TRBJ2-7; the D call may be TRBD1 or TRBD2 (7 bases each). The source of this sequence is an adult in good health. CDR3 sequence reads: CASSQGGREGYEQYF. DNA for the CDR3: TGTGCCAGCAGCCAGGGGGGCAGGGAGGGCTACGAGCAGTACTTC. The variable domain in full, completed from reference TRBV7-9 and TRBJ2-7, reads DTGVSQNPRHKITKRGQNVTFRCDPISEHNRLYWYRQTLGQGPEFLTYFQNEAQLEKSRLLSDRFSAERPKGSFSTLEIQRTEQGDSAMYLCASSQGGREGYEQYFGPGTRLTVT.